This entry concerns a single T cell receptor (beta chain). Its target is unknown. The authors isolated at least 6 million PBMCs per sample. V was pared by 6 bases and J by 9 bases, with 8 bases of the junction left unmatched. CDR3 length: 15 residues. Looked up from germline, CDR1 is ENHRY and CDR2 is SYGVKD. PCR was performed a second time for roughly 7 to 11 cycles using a sample-barcoded 5' primer and a J-beta primer mix. TCRdb processed the 5' RACE reads anew with MiXCR; each CDR3 protein has one entry. The data hold 1.5 million to 2 million distinct CDR3 sequences, with 28% observed a single time. The data were taken from a study of blood T cells in healthy people across ages. On the study more broadly: About one barcoded beta molecule was captured per two T cells (by template switching). Broader study findings: Considered underestimates were the diversity estimates obtained from one million T cells.

Sequencing was done on a sample of blood. The clonotype was recovered from a woman aged 25-40 years in good health. The V gene is TRBV10-3, the J gene TRBJ2-3; 14 bases are shared with TRBD2. The CDR3 bases are TGTGCCATCAGCGACGGGACTAGCGGGAGAAAGACGCAGTATTTT. It yields the protein CAISDGTSGRKTQYF.